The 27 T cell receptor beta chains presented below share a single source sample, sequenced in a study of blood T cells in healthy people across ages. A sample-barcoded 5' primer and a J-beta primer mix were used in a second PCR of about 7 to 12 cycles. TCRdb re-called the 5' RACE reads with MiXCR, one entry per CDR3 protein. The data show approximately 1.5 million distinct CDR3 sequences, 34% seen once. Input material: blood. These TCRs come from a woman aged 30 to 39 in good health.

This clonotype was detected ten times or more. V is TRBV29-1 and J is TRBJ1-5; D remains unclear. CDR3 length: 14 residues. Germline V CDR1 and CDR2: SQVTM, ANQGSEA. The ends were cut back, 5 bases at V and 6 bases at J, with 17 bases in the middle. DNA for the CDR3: TGCAGCGTTCGGGTCCCCGGGGTTGGTCAGCCCCAGCATTTT. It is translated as CSVRVPGVGQPQHF.

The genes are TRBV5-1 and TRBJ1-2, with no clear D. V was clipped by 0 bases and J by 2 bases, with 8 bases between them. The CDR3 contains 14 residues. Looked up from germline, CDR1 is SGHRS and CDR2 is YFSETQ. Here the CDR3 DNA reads TGCGCCAGCAGCTTGGGCCTGGAAAACTATGGCTACACCTTC. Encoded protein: CASSLGLENYGYTF.

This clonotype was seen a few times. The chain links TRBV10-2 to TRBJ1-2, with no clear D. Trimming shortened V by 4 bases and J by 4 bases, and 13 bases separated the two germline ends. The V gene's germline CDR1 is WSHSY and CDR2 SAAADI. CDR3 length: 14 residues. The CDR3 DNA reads TGCGCCAGCAGTGGGGCTTTGGGCCCCTATGGCTACACCTTC. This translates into CASSGALGPYGYTF.

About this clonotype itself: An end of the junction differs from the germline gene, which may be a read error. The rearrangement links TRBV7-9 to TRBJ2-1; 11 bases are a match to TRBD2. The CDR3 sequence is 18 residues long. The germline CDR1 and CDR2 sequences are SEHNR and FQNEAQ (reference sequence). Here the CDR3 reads CASSRRRLAGTIGNGQFF. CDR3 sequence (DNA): TGTGCCAGCAGCAGGAGAAGACTAGCGGGGACGATAGGCAATGGGCAGTTCTTC.

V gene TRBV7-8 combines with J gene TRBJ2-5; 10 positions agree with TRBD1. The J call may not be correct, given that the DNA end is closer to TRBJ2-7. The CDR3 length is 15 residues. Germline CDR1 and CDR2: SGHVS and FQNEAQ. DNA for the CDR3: TGTGCCAGCAGCCTAGGGGGGACAGGGGATAGCGAGCAGTACTTC. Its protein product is CASSLGGTGDSEQYF.

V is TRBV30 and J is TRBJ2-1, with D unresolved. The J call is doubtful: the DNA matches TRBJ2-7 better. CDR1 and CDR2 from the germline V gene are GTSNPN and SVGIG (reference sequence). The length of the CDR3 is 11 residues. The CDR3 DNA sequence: TGTGCCTGGAGTGGGAGAGGCGAGCAGTACTTC. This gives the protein CAWSGRGEQYF.

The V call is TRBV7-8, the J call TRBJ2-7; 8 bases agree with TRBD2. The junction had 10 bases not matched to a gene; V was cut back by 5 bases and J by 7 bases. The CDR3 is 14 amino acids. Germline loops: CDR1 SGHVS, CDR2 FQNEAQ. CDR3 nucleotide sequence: TGTGCCAGCAGCGTTAGCGGGACCGGAGGGGAGCAGTACTTC. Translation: CASSVSGTGGEQYF.

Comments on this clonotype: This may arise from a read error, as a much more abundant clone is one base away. The CDR3 DNA reads TGTACCAGCACTGGGGCAGGCAATGAGCAGTTCTTC. Residues: CTSTGAGNEQFF. The chain employs TRBV27 and TRBJ2-1, with D maybe TRBD1 (5 bases). This CDR3 is 12 amino acids long. The germline gives CDR1 MNHEY, CDR2 SMNVEV (reference sequence).

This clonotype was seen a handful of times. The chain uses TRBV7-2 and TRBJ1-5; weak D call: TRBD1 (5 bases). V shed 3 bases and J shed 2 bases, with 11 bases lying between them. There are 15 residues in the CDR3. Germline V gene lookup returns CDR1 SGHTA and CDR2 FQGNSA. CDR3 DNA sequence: TGTGCCAGCAGCTTCGGGGCTTTGGGCAATCAGCCCCAGCATTTT. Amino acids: CASSFGALGNQPQHF.

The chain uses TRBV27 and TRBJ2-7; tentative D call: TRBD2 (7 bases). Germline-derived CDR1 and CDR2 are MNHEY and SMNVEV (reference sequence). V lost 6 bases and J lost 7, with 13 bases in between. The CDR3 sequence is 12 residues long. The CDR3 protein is CASRPEGGEQYF. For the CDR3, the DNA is TGTGCCAGCAGACCAGAGGGGGGGGAGCAGTACTTC.

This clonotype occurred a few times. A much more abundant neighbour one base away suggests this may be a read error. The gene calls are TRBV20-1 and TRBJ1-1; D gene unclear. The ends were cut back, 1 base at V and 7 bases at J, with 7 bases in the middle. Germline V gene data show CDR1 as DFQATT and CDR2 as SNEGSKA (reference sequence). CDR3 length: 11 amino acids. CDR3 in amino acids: CSARGGSEAFF. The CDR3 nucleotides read TGCAGTGCTAGAGGCGGCAGTGAAGCTTTCTTT.

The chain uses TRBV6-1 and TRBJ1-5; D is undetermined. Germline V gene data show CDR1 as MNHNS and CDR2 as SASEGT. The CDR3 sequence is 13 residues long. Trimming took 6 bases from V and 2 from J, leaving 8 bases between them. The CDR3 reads CASRKVGNQPQHF. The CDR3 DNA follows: TGTGCCAGCAGGAAGGTCGGCAATCAGCCCCAGCATTTT.

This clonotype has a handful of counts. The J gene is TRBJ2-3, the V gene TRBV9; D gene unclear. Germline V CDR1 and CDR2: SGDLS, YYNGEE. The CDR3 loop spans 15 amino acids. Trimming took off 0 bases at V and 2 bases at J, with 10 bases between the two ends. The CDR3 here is CASSVDGAPTDTQYF. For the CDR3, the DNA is TGTGCCAGCAGCGTAGATGGCGCTCCCACAGATACGCAGTATTTT.

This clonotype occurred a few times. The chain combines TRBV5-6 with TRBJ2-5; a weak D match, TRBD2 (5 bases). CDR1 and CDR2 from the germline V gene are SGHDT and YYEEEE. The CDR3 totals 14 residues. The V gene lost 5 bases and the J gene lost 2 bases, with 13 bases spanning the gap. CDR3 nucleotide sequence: TGTGCCAGCAGAAAAAGAGGGCGACAAGAGACCCAGTACTTC. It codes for CASRKRGRQETQYF.

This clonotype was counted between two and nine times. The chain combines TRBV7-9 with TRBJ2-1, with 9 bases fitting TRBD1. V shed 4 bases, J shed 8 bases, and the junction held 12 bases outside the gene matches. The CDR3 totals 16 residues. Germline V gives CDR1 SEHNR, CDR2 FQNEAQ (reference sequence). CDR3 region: CASSSPGQGFDDEQFF. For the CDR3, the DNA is TGTGCCAGCAGCTCTCCGGGACAGGGCTTCGACGATGAGCAGTTCTTC.

CDR3 loop: CSVEALAGSSYNEQYF. CDR3 DNA sequence: TGCAGCGTTGAAGCCTTAGCGGGAAGCTCCTACAATGAGCAGTACTTC. The chain couples TRBV29-1 to TRBJ2-1; TRBD2 matches 8 bases. The DNA end is a closer match to TRBJ2-7, so the J assignment may be wrong. The CDR3 is made up of 16 amino acids. Germline V CDR1 and CDR2: SQVTM, ANQGSEA.

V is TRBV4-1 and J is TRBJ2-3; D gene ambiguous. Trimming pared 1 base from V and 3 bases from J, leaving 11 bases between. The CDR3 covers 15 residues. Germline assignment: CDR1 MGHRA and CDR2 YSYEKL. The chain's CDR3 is CASSQVGERTDTQYF. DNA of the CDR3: TGCGCCAGCAGCCAAGTTGGAGAAAGGACAGATACGCAGTATTTT.

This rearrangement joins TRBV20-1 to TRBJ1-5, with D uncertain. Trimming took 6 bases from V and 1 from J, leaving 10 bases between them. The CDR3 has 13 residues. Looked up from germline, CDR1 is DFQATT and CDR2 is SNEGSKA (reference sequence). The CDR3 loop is CSATADSNQPQHF. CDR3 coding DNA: TGCAGTGCCACGGCAGACAGCAATCAGCCCCAGCATTTT.

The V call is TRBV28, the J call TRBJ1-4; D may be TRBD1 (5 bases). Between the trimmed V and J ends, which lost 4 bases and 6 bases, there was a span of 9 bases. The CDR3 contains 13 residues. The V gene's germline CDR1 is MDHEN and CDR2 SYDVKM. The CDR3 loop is CASSWDVDEKLFF. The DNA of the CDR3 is TGTGCCAGCAGTTGGGACGTAGATGAAAAACTGTTTTTT. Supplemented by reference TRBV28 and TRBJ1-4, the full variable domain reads DVKVTQSSRYLVKRTGEKVFLECVQDMDHENMFWYRQDPGLGLRLIYFSYDVKMKEKGDIPEGYSVSREKKERFSLILESASTNQTSMYLCASSWDVDEKLFFGSGTQLSVL.

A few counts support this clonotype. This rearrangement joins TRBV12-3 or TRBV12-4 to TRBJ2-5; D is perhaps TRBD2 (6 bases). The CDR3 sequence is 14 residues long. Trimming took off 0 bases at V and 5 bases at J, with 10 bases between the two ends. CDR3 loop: CASSLAGGIETQYF. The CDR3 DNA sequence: TGTGCCAGCAGTTTAGCGGGCGGGATTGAGACCCAGTACTTC.

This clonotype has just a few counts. The CDR3 DNA reads as TGTGCCAGCAGCTTACAAGGACTAGCGGGGGGGCTGCAAGAGACCCAGTACTTC. This translates into CASSLQGLAGGLQETQYF. The V and J genes are TRBV7-6 and TRBJ2-5, with TRBD2 matching over 15 bases. V lost 2 bases, J lost 2 bases, and 6 bases stayed unmatched. The CDR3 has 18 residues. The V gene's germline CDR1 is SGHVS and CDR2 FNYEAQ.

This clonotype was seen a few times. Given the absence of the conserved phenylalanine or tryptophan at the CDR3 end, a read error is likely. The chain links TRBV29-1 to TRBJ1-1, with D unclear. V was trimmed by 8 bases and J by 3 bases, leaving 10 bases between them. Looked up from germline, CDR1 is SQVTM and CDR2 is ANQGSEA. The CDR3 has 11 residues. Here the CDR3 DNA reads TGCAGCACCCGGGAGGACACTGAAGCTTTCTTG. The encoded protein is CSTREDTEAFL.

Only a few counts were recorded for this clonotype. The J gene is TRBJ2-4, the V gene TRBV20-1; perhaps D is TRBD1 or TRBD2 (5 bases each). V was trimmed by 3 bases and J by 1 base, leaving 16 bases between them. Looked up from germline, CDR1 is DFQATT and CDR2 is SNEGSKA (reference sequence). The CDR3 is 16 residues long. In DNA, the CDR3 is TGCAGTGCTAGGGATGTCCGAGGGGATGCCAAAAACATTCAGTACTTC. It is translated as CSARDVRGDAKNIQYF.

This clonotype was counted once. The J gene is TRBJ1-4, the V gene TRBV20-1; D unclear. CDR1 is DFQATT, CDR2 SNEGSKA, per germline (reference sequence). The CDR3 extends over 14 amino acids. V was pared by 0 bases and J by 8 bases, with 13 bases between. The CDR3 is CSARDRTVSEKLFF. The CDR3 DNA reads TGCAGTGCTAGAGATCGTACAGTATCCGAAAAACTGTTTTTT.

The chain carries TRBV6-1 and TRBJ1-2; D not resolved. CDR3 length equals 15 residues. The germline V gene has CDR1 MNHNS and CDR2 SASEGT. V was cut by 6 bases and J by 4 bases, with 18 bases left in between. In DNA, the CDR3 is TGTGCCAGCAGGGGTGACACCAACCGGGGCTATGGCTACACCTTC. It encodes CASRGDTNRGYGYTF.

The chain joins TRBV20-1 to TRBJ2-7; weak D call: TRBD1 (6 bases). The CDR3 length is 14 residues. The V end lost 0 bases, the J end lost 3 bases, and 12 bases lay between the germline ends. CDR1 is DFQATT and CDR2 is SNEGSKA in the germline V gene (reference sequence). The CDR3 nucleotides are TGCAGTGCTAGAGAGGACAGAGAGGTCTACGAGCAGTACTTC. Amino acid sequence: CSAREDREVYEQYF.

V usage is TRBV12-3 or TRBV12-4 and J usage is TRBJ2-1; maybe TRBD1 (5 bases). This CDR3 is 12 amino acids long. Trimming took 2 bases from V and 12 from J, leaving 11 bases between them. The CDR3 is CASSLIGVRQFF. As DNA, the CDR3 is TGTGCCAGCAGTTTAATAGGGGTCAGGCAGTTCTTC.